This TCR beta chain was profiled in a study of CD8 T cells in ankylosing spondylitis (dated by TCRdb to the late 2010s). Background on the whole study: The study profiled T cell receptor beta repertoires in healthy donors and ankylosing spondylitis patients to find disease-linked TCR variants. The whole study cohort included over a hundred healthy donors and 20 to 25 ankylosing spondylitis patients. Peripheral blood was sampled, and synovial fluid was also collected from ankylosing spondylitis patients.

Results and caveats for the whole study, not just this receptor: Some of the motif variants had been reported before in the synovial fluid and blood of reactive arthritis patients, a finding that suggests common disease-initiation mechanisms. According to the report, matched synovial fluid samples from ankylosing spondylitis patients were significantly enriched for the disease-linked clones. In peripheral blood, the disease-linked clones were found at relatively low frequencies and had a CD8+ phenotype. A TCR beta motif of several highly homologous amino acid variants appeared characteristic of blood from ankylosing spondylitis patients.

Sequenced on an Illumina HiSeq 2500. Quantitative 5'-RACE with molecular barcodes was used to prepare TCR beta libraries. Per the source publication's procedure: A new computational method, built on a probabilistic model of VDJ rearrangement, was used to identify disease-linked TCR variants. Clones were called with MiXCR by TCRdb after fastp trimmed the public reads at Q25, and only in-frame beta chains were retained. Rows are unified per CDR3 protein, each entry keeping the most common DNA and genes. TCRdb, rather than the study authors, made the V and J calls. The sample table shows about 420,000 distinct CDR3 sequences, and about a fifth are seen once. The ten top clones hold 16% of the sample. As for this clonotype: Its binding antigen is unknown. A junction boundary mismatches the germline segment, possibly from a read error.

This TCR was recovered from a male donor with ankylosing spondylitis. The sample consisted of blood, either unsorted or a sorted T cell fraction (not recorded which).

The nucleotide sequence is TGTGCCAGCAGGCAAGAGGACAGAAGCTATGGCTACACCTTC. Its protein is CASRQEDRSYGYTF. Recombination joined TRBV3-1 with TRBJ1-2; 6 matching bases give a weak D call of TRBD1. CDR1 and CDR2 are read off the germline V gene (reference sequence) as LGHDT and YNNKEL. The CDR3 covers 14 residues, taking in both the cysteine and the phenylalanine. Just CDR3 DNA is preserved here, 42 bases in frame from base 1. With the portions outside the CDR3 filled from the reference TRBV3-1 and TRBJ1-2 genes, the complete variable region becomes DTAVSQTPKYLVTQMGNDKSIKCEQNLGHDTMYWYKQDSKKFLKIMFSYNNKELIINETVPNRFSPKSPDKAHLNLHINSLELGDSAVYFCASRQEDRSYGYTFGSGTRLTVV.